The 23 T cell receptor beta chains in this list originate from one sample, sequenced in a study of blood T cell repertoires in COVID-19. Using immunoSEQ multiplex PCR, the repertoire was profiled, and TCRdb retains in-frame clones only, with some absent. The sample holds about 250,000 clones, about four fifths seen once. Sequenced: peripheral blood. These receptors were taken from a man at least 80 years old with acute or convalescent COVID-19.

This clone was recorded only once. The chain carries TRBV27 and TRBJ2-3; D is possibly TRBD2 (7 bases). The CDR3 covers 15 residues. V was shortened by 3 bases and J by 1 base, with 11 bases between the two germline ends. The germline CDR1 and CDR2 sequences are MNHEY and SMNVEV (reference sequence). CDR3 coding DNA: TGTGCCAGCAGTTTTCGCGGGGGCCGCACAGATACGCAGTATTTT. Protein sequence: CASSFRGGRTDTQYF.

In its sample, this clone was seen a few times. V is TRBV18 and J is TRBJ1-2, with 9 bases lining up with TRBD1. CDR1 is KGHSH, CDR2 LQKENI, per germline. This CDR3 has 17 amino acids. Trimming removed 4 bases from V and 2 bases from J; junction bases left unmatched: 11. The DNA of the CDR3 is TGTGCCAGCTCACGGGACAGGGATCCTCTTATAAACTATGGCTACACCTTC. It is translated as CASSRDRDPLINYGYTF. The complete variable domain, with remaining parts taken from reference TRBV18 and TRBJ1-2, reads NAGVMQNPRHLVRRRGQEARLRCSPMKGHSHVYWYRQLPEEGLKFMVYLQKENIIDESGMPKERFSAEFPKEGPSILRIQQVVRGDSAAYFCASSRDRDPLINYGYTFGSGTRLTVV.

The DNA of the CDR3 is TGCGCCAGCAGCTACCGGACAGGGGCAGCTTACAATGAGCAGTTCTTC. Residues: CASSYRTGAAYNEQFF. The chain carries TRBV5-1 and TRBJ2-1; 9 positions agree with TRBD1. The V and J ends lost 3 bases and 4 bases, in that order; junction bases with no gene match: 8. This CDR3 is built from 16 residues. Germline V CDR1 and CDR2: SGHRS, YFSETQ. Together with reference TRBV5-1 and TRBJ2-1, the CDR3 gives the full variable domain: KAGVTQTPRYLIKTRGQQVTLSCSPISGHRSVSWYQQTPGQGLQFLFEYFSETQRNKGNFPGRFSGRQFSNSRSEMNVSTLELGDSALYLCASSYRTGAAYNEQFFGPGTRLTVL.

The sample holds many counts of this clone. The rearrangement joins TRBV27 to TRBJ2-7; maybe TRBD2 (7 bases). The germline gives CDR1 MNHEY, CDR2 SMNVEV (reference sequence). CDR3 length: 15 residues. V lost 6 bases to trimming and J lost 5 bases, with 20 bases between them. The CDR3: CASSSNPGGLHEQYF. In DNA form, the CDR3 reads TGTGCCAGCAGCAGTAACCCCGGGGGGCTACACGAGCAGTACTTC.

This sequence joins TRBV27 and TRBJ2-5; D gene unclear. This CDR3 has 15 amino acids. Trimming cost V 7 bases and J 5 bases, with 20 bases left between them. Germline V gene sequence: CDR1 MNHEY, CDR2 SMNVEV (reference sequence). The CDR3 DNA reads TGTGCCAGCACTTCAGCAGACTCTCTGCGGGAGACCCAGTACTTC. It encodes CASTSADSLRETQYF.

CDR3 DNA sequence: TGTGCCAGCAGCCACCCCTTGGAGCGGGGGGGTCGGAATGAGCAGTTCTTC. This sequence encodes CASSHPLERGGRNEQFF. The V and J genes are TRBV3-1 (or the pseudogene TRBV3-2) and TRBJ2-1; 10 bases agree with TRBD2. V shed 3 bases, J shed 7 bases, and the junction held 12 bases outside the gene matches. The CDR3 length is 17 residues. The germline CDR1 and CDR2 sequences are LGHDT and YNNKEL (reference sequence).

This clone occurred once. The gene calls are TRBV14 and TRBJ1-2; D is undetermined. CDR1 is SGHDN, CDR2 FVKESK, per germline. Trimming took 0 bases from V and 3 from J, leaving 5 bases between them. The CDR3 has 13 residues. The chain's CDR3 is CASSQESYYGYTF. CDR3 bases: TGTGCCAGCAGCCAAGAATCCTACTATGGCTACACCTTC.

The chain combines TRBV5-1 with TRBJ1-6; D uncertain. Germline CDR1 is SGHRS and CDR2 is YFSETQ. V lost 0 bases, J lost 10 bases, and 11 bases lay in between. CDR3 size: 14 residues. The CDR3 sequence is CASSLEEGRSPLHF. The CDR3 DNA follows: TGCGCCAGCAGCTTGGAGGAGGGCCGATCACCCCTCCACTTT.

V and J are TRBV3-1 (or the pseudogene TRBV3-2) and TRBJ1-3, with a possible D match to TRBD1 (5 bases). The germline CDR1 and CDR2 sequences are LGHDT and YNNKEL (reference sequence). V lost 4 bases and J 0 bases, leaving 16 bases between the germline ends. The CDR3 has 17 residues. The CDR3 protein is CASSRQGVRVSGNTIYF. Here the CDR3 DNA reads TGTGCCAGCAGCCGCCAAGGTGTCAGGGTCTCTGGAAACACCATATATTTT.

This chain uses TRBV7-2 with TRBJ1-1; 7 positions agree with TRBD1. The CDR3 spans 15 residues. V was clipped by 5 bases and J by 11 bases; unmatched bases: 17. Germline V gives CDR1 SGHTA, CDR2 FQGNSA. CDR3 in amino acids: CASSTRGQVGPRAFF. The CDR3 DNA reads as TGTGCCAGCAGCACCAGAGGACAGGTGGGCCCAAGGGCTTTCTTT.

This sequence joins TRBV25-1 and TRBJ2-1; 10 bases line up with TRBD1. This CDR3 has 16 residues. Germline V gene sequence: CDR1 MGHDK, CDR2 SYGVNS. Trimming cost V 3 bases and J 5 bases; bases outside gene matches: 7. The CDR3 protein is CASSDTGTGDHNEQFF. In nucleotides, the CDR3 is TGTGCCAGCAGTGACACCGGGACAGGGGACCACAATGAGCAGTTCTTC.

The chain has TRBV2 and TRBJ1-6; TRBD1 matches 9 bases. From germline, CDR1 is SNHLY and CDR2 FYNNEI. With V trimmed by 8 bases and J by 9 bases, 8 bases remained unmatched. This CDR3 has 14 residues. The CDR3 protein is CASVEWTGVSPLHF. CDR3 nucleotides: TGTGCCAGCGTGGAGTGGACAGGGGTTTCACCCCTCCACTTT.

This chain joins TRBV18 and TRBJ2-1; TRBD1 agrees at 7 bases. Losses at the gene ends were 5 bases for V and 1 base for J; bases not matched to a gene: 14. The germline V gene encodes CDR1 KGHSH and CDR2 LQKENI. This CDR3 is 18 amino acids long. The DNA for the CDR3 is TGTGCCAGCTCAACCGTAATTCGACAGGGTTCATCCTACAATGAGCAGTTCTTC. As protein: CASSTVIRQGSSYNEQFF.

The chain combines TRBV27 with TRBJ1-2; a weak D match, TRBD1 (5 bases). Germline CDR1 is MNHEY and CDR2 is SMNVEV (reference sequence). V lost 6 bases, J lost 5 bases, and 16 bases lay in between. This CDR3 is 14 amino acids long. The DNA for the CDR3 is TGTGCCAGCAGGCGGACGGGGGAGAGGTATGGCTACACCTTC. Protein sequence: CASRRTGERYGYTF.

The rearrangement uses TRBV6-4 and TRBJ2-1, with a possible D match to TRBD2 (5 bases). This CDR3 spans 11 amino acids. V was pared by 8 bases and J by 8 bases, with 10 bases between. Germline CDR1 and CDR2: MRHNA and SNTAGT. CDR3 in DNA: TGTGCCAGCTCATCCGGGGATGAGCAGTTCTTC. Its translation is CASSSGDEQFF.

The gene calls are TRBV3-1 (or the pseudogene TRBV3-2) and TRBJ1-1; TRBD1 agrees at 7 bases. Per the germline V gene, CDR1 is LGHDT and CDR2 is YNNKEL (reference sequence). The CDR3 runs 12 residues. Trimming cost V 5 bases and J 13 bases; bases outside gene matches: 10. The CDR3 here is CASSWDSVRGFF. As DNA, the CDR3 is TGTGCCAGCAGCTGGGACAGCGTAAGGGGTTTCTTT.

This sequence joins TRBV10-3 and TRBJ1-1; no clear D. Looked up from germline, CDR1 is ENHRY and CDR2 is SYGVKD. V was cut by 10 bases and J by 7 bases, with 19 bases left in between. There are 13 residues in the CDR3. In nucleotides, the CDR3 is TGTGCCACCGTAGGCCCTCTCCGGGGTGAAGCTTTCTTT. It codes for CATVGPLRGEAFF.

J is TRBJ2-5 and V is TRBV30, with TRBD1 identical over 9 bases. J gave up 3 bases and V 5 bases, and 4 bases lay outside the gene matches. The germline V gene encodes CDR1 GTSNPN and CDR2 SVGIG (reference sequence). The CDR3 totals 13 residues. The CDR3 bases are TGTGCCTGGGAGGGACAGGGAAAAGAGACCCAGTACTTC. This encodes CAWEGQGKETQYF. Together with reference TRBV30 and TRBJ2-5, the CDR3 gives the full variable domain: SQTIHQWPATLVQPVGSPLSLECTVEGTSNPNLYWYRQAAGRGLQLLFYSVGIGQISSEVPQNLSASRPQDRQFILSSKKLLLSDSGFYLCAWEGQGKETQYFGPGTRLLVL.

The chain is built from TRBV5-1 and TRBJ2-2; 10 positions match TRBD2. Trimming removed 1 base from V and 5 bases from J; junction bases left unmatched: 5. Germline assignment: CDR1 SGHRS and CDR2 YFSETQ. The CDR3 is 16 residues long. The CDR3 region has the DNA TGCGCCAGCAGCTTGCAGGGACTAGCGACTACCGGGGAGCTGTTTTTT. It encodes CASSLQGLATTGELFF. Supplemented by reference TRBV5-1 and TRBJ2-2, the full variable domain reads KAGVTQTPRYLIKTRGQQVTLSCSPISGHRSVSWYQQTPGQGLQFLFEYFSETQRNKGNFPGRFSGRQFSNSRSEMNVSTLELGDSALYLCASSLQGLATTGELFFGEGSRLTVL.

The rearrangement links TRBV6-5 to TRBJ2-7, with TRBD2 as a possible D gene (7 bases). The CDR3 extends over 15 amino acids. The germline V gene encodes CDR1 MNHEY and CDR2 SVGAGI. V dropped 6 bases and J dropped 7 bases, with 22 bases sitting between them. CDR3 DNA sequence: TGTGCCAGCAGGATTGACGGTCGGGGGGCGGGGGAGCAGTACTTC. Amino acids: CASRIDGRGAGEQYF.

V and J are TRBV6-1 and TRBJ1-2; D possibly corresponds to TRBD1 (6 bases). The CDR3 loop spans 15 amino acids. V was cut by 3 bases and J by 4 bases, with 15 bases left in between. Germline V gene data show CDR1 as MNHNS and CDR2 as SASEGT. DNA of the CDR3: TGTGCCAGCAGTGACCGCCAGGGGCCCACCTATGGCTACACCTTC. Translation: CASSDRQGPTYGYTF.

The chain has TRBV5-4 and TRBJ2-4; a possible D gene is TRBD2 (7 bases). Germline V gene sequence: CDR1 SGHNT, CDR2 YYREEE (reference sequence). This CDR3 region has 16 residues. The V end lost 3 bases, the J end lost 0 bases, and 13 bases lay between the germline ends. This CDR3 reads CASSSWGGLAKNIQYF. CDR3 nucleotide sequence: TGTGCCAGCAGCTCGTGGGGGGGCCTAGCCAAAAACATTCAGTACTTC.

The gene calls are TRBV5-1 and TRBJ2-5; 11 bases line up with TRBD2. V trimming: 0 bases; J trimming: 5 bases; junction bases outside the gene matches: 6. CDR3 size: 16 residues. Germline V lookup: CDR1 SGHRS, CDR2 YFSETQ. CDR3: CASSLALAGGPETQYF. The DNA for the CDR3 is TGCGCCAGCAGCTTGGCCTTAGCGGGAGGGCCGGAGACCCAGTACTTC.